The sequence of this T cell receptor (beta chain) was determined in a study of beta chain features in type 1 diabetes. The overall study: Patients did not differ from healthy donors in age, gender or cell yield. General study results and limits: Type 1 diabetes patients showed a moderate but significant shortening of TCRB CDR3s in all four CD4+ subsets.

The CDR3 length is 16 residues. J gave up 5 bases and V 0 bases, and 8 bases lay outside the gene matches. Germline V gives CDR1 SGHAT, CDR2 FQNNGV. Per donor, one heparinised blood draw averaged around 120 mL. Sorted cells reached over 98% purity in every population. Every isolated RNA sample was fully reverse transcribed, so sequencing captured expressed TCRB transcripts. Naive, central memory and regulatory T cell samples averaged about 4 million immunoSEQ reads each. Generated by immunoSEQ multiplex PCR, the TCRdb table keeps only in-frame clones and is missing some. The table has 300,000 to 350,000 clones, about a tenth seen once; the top ten hold approximately 1%. This clone was recorded a few times. Its target is not known.

The sequence was collected from a man aged 25-40 years with type 1 diabetes. The chain recombines TRBV11-2 with TRBJ2-5, with 8 bases fitting TRBD1. Sequences were obtained from central memory CD4+ T cells from blood. The CDR3: CASSLDLTGEEETQYF. The CDR3 DNA sequence: TGTGCCAGCAGCTTAGATCTGACAGGGGAAGAGGAGACCCAGTACTTC.